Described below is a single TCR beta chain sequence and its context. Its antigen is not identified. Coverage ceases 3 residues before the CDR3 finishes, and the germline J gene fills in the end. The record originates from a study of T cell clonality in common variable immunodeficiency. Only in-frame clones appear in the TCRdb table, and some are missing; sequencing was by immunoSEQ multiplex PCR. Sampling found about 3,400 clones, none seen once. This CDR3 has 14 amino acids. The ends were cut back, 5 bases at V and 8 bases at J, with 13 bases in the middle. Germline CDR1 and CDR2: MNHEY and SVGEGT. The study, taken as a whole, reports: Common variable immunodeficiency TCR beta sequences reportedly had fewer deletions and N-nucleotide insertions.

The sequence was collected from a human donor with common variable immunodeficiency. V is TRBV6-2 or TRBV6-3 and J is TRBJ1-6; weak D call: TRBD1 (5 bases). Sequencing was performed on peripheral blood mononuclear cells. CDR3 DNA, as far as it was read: TGTGCCAGCAGTAAGGACGGGGGAGATTCACCC. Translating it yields CASSKDGGDSP. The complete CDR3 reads CASSKDGGDSPLHF.